This TCR beta chain was identified in a study of CXCR3-negative and CXCR3-positive naive CD8 T cells. Carrying UMI labels, the TRB cDNA libraries were prepared through 5' RACE. TCRdb reprocessed the 5' RACE reads; each CDR3 protein has one entry and no DNA is given. The sample totals around 110,000 distinct CDR3 sequences. Overall study results and limits: Comparably high diversity marked both naive subsets, whereas memory CD8+ cells had much lower diversity. Once cells were cryopreserved, CXCR3 expression went down partly, and most assays used fresh PBMCs. More hydrophobic TRB CDR3s occurred in CXCR3-positive than in CXCR3-negative naive cells.

Turning to this clonotype: Its antigen is unknown.

The CDR3 is 13 residues long. The TCR was taken from a human donor in good health. Some clones in this sample may be carry-over from other donors' samples. Sequencing was performed on naive CXCR3+ CD8+ T cells from blood. Indicated subset: CD45RO-CCR7+CD27+CD95- naive CD8+ T cells expressing CXCR3 (TNR3+). V is TRBV12-3 or TRBV12-4 and J is TRBJ1-5. The CDR3 region is CASSPRGNQPQHF.